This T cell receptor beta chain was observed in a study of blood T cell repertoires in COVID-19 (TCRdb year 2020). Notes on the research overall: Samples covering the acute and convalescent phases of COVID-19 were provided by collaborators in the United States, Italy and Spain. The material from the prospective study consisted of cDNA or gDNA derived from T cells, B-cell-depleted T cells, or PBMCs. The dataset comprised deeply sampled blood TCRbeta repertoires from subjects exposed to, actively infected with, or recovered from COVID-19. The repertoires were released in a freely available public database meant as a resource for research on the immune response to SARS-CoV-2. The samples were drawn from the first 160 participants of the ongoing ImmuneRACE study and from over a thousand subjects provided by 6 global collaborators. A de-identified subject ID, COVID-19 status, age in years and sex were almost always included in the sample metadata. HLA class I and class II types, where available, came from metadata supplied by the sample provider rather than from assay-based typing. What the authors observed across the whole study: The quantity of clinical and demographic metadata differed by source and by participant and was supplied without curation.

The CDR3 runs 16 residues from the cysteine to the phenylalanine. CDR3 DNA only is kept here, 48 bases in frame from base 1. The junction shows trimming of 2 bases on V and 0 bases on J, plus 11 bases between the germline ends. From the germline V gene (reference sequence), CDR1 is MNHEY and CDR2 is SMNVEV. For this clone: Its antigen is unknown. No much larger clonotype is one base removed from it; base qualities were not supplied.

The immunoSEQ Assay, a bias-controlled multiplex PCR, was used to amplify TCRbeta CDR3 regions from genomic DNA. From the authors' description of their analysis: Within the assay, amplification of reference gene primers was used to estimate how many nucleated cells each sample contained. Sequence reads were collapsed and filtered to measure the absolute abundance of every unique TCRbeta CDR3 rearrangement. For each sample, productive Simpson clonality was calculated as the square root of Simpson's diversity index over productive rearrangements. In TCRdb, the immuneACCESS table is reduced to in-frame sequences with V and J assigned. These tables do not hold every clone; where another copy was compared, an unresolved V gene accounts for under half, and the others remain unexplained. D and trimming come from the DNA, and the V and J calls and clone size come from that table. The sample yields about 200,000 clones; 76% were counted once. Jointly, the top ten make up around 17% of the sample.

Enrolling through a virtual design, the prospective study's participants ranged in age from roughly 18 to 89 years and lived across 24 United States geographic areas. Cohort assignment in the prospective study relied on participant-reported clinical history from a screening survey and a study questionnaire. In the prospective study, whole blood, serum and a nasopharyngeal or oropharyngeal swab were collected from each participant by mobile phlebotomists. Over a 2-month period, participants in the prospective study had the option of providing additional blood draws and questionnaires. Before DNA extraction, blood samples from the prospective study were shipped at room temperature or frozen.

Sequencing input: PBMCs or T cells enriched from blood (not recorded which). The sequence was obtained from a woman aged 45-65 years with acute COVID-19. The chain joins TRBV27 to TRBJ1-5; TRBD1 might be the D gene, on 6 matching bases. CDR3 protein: CASSLGQPYSNQPQHF. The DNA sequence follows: TGTGCCAGCAGTTTAGGACAGCCCTATAGCAATCAGCCCCAGCATTTT.